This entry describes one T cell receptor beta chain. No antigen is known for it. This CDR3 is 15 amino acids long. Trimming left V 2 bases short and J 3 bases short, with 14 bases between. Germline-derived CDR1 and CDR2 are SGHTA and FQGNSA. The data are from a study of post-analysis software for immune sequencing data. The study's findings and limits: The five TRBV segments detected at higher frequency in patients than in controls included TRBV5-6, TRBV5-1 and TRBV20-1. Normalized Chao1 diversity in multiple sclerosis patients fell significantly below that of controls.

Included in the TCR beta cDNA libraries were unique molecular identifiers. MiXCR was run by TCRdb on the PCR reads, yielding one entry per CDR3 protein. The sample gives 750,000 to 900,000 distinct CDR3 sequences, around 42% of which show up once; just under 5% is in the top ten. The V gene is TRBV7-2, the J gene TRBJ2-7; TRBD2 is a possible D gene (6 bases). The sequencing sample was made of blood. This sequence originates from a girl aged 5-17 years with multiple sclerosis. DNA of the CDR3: TGTGCCAGCAGCTTAAGCTGGGAGGCCCTCTACGAGCAGTACTTC. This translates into CASSLSWEALYEQYF.